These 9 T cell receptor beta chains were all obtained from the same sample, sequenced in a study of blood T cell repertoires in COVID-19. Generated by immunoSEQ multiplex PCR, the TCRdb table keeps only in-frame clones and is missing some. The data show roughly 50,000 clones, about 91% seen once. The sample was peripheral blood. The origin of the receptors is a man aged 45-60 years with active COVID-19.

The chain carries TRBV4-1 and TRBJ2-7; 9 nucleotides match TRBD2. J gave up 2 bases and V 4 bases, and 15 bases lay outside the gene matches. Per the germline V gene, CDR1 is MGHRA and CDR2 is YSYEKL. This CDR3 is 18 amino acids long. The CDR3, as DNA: TGCGCCAGCAGCCCTTCTCTAGGTGGTAGCGGGAGAACCTACGAGCAGTACTTC. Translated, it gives CASSPSLGGSGRTYEQYF.

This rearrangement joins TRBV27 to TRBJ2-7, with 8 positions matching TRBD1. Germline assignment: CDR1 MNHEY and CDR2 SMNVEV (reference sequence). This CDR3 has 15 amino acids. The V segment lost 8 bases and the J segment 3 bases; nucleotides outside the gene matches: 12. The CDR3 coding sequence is TGTGCCAGCGGACCGACGGACAGGGCGGACTACGAGCAGTACTTC. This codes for CASGPTDRADYEQYF.

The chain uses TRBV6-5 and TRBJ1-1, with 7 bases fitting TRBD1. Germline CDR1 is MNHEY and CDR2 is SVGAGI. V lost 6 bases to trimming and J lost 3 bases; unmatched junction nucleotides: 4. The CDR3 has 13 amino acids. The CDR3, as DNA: TGTGCCAGCAGGGACAGGAGTTACACTGAAGCTTTCTTT. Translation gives CASRDRSYTEAFF.

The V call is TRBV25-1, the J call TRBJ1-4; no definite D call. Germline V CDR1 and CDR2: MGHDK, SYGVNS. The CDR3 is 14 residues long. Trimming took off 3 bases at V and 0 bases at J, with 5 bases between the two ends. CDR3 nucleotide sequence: TGTGCCAGCAGTGACCGTGCAACTAATGAAAAACTGTTTTTT. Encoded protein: CASSDRATNEKLFF.

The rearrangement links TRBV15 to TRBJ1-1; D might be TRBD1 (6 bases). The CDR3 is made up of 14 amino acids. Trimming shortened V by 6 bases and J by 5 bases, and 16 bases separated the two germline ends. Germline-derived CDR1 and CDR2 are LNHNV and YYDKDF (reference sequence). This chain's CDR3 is CATRQGLGWTEAFF. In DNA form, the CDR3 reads TGTGCCACCAGACAGGGATTGGGTTGGACTGAAGCTTTCTTT.

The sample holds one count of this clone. The CDR3 here is CASSFGTGVSPLHF. The CDR3 DNA reads as TGTGCCAGCAGCTTCGGGACAGGGGTTTCACCCCTCCACTTT. The gene calls are TRBV5-4 and TRBJ1-6; TRBD1 aligns across 10 bases. V lost 2 bases and J lost 9; bases outside the gene matches: 2. The CDR3 runs to 14 residues. CDR1 and CDR2 from the germline V gene are SGHNT and YYREEE (reference sequence).

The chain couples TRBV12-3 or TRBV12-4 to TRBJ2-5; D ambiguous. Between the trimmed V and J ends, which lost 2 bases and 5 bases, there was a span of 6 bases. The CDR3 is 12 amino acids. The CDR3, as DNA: TGTGCCAGCAGTTTACGGCGGGAGACCCAGTACTTC. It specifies CASSLRRETQYF.

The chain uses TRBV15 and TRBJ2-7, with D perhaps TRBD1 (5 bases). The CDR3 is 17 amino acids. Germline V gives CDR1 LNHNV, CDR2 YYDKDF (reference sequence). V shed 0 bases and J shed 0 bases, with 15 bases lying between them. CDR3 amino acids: CATSRDYPPQGSYEQYF. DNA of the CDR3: TGTGCCACCAGCAGAGATTACCCCCCGCAGGGCTCCTACGAGCAGTACTTC.

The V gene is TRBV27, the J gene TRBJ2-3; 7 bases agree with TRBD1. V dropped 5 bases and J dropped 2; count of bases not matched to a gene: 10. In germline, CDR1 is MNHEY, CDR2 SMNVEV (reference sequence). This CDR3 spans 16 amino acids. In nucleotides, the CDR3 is TGTGCCAGCAGTCCCCCCGACAGGGCATTCACAGATACGCAGTATTTT. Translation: CASSPPDRAFTDTQYF.